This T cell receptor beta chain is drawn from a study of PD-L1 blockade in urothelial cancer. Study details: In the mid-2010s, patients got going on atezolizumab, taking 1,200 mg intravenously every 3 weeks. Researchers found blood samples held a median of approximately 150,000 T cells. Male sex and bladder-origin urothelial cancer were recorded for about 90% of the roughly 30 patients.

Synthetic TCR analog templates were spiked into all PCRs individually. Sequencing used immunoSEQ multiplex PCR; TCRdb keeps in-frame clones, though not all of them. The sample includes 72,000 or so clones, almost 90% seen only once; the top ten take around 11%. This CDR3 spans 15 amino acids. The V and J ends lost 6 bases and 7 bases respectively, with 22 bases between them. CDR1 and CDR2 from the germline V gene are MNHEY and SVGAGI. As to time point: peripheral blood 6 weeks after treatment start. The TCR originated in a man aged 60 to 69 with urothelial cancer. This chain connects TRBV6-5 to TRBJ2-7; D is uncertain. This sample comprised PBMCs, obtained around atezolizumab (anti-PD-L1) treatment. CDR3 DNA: TGTGCCAGCAGACCTACTCAGGTTGTCGGTGTGGAGCAGTACTTC. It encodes CASRPTQVVGVEQYF.